This TCR beta chain was identified in a study of T-cell reconstitution after alpha-beta-depleted transplantation in children (dated by TCRdb to 2015 to 2016). Study-wide context: Using TCR repertoire profiling, the study quantitatively followed how T-cell immune reconstitution unfolded in children after TCRalphabeta/CD19-depleted allogeneic hematopoietic cell transplantation. What the authors observed across the whole study: Apparently early alphabetaT-cell count recovery about two months after transplant reportedly relied on only several hundred rapidly expanded clones derived from non-depleted graft cells. In some patients, the high TCRbeta diversity seen at day 60 was put down to recipient T cells and intrathymic progenitors that had survived conditioning. Over the following months the frequencies of hyperexpanded clones went down, and after one year T-cell counts and TCRbeta diversity were mostly credited to newly produced T cells.

This clonotype was recorded once. There is no known antigen for this receptor. The record has no base qualities; no much larger clone is one base away. One read provides weak support. The meaning of the sample's treatment or condition label: allogeneic hematopoietic cell transplantation with graft depleted of TCRalphabeta T cells and CD19 B cells. Transplant recipients were children who received TCRalphabeta/CD19-depleted allogeneic hematopoietic cell grafts. The method was PCR. Sequencing instrument: Illumina HiSeq 2500. TCR library preparation used molecular barcoding, with unique molecular identifiers applied to normalize quantification of the TCRbeta repertoire. Using fastp at Q25 and MiXCR, TCRdb reprocessed the public reads and kept productive beta chains. Rows are combined by CDR3 protein, so each entry shows the most common genes and DNA. The sample has about 830,000 distinct CDR3 sequences on record, approximately 15% of them singletons. Together, the top ten hold around 4.5% of the sample.

The germline V gene encodes CDR1 ENHRY and CDR2 SYGVKD. V and J lose 5 bases and 1 base, and a span of 11 bases separates them. The CDR3 covers 15 residues, taking in both the cysteine and the phenylalanine. Only CDR3 DNA remains: 45 bases, in frame from the first base. The sequencing used PBMCs, mostly from graft donor cells, collected 360 days after TCRalphabeta/CD19-depleted stem cell transplant. This clonotype originated in a male patient aged 10-17 years who had a stem cell transplant for acute lymphoblastic leukemia, so the T cells may come from the graft donor. Rearrangement joined TRBV10-3 to TRBJ1-4; the D gene is possibly TRBD1, with 5 bases matching. The CDR3 region: CAISPGTVTNEKLFF. The DNA sequence is as follows: TGTGCCATCAGTCCAGGGACGGTAACTAATGAAAAACTGTTTTTT.